This T cell receptor (beta chain) was captured by sequencing in a study of OX40 agonist ivuxolimab in advanced cancers. Study overall: Checkpoint inhibitors had been given previously to 40% of patients.

The CDR3 has 14 amino acids. Germline V lookup: CDR1 LNHNV, CDR2 YYDKDF (reference sequence). Between the trimmed V and J ends, which lost 0 bases and 4 bases, there was a span of 9 bases. TCRdb's copy holds only in-frame clones and misses some; the assay was immunoSEQ multiplex PCR. The table records 90,000 to 95,000 clones, around 87% of them present only once. Here the sequenced sample was CD4+ or CD8+ T cells sorted from blood, taken in a trial of the OX40 agonist ivuxolimab. The genes are TRBV15 and TRBJ1-2; no reliable D call. The clonotype was recovered from an adult with an advanced solid tumor such as melanoma, head and neck, liver or kidney cancer. CDR3 coding DNA: TGTGCCACCAGCAGAGATGTCACAGCCTATGGCTACACCTTC. Its protein product is CATSRDVTAYGYTF. The full variable domain, rest sourced from reference TRBV15 and TRBJ1-2, is DAMVIQNPRYQVTQFGKPVTLSCSQTLNHNVMYWYQQKSSQAPKLLFHYYDKDFNNEADTPDNFQSRRPNTSFCFLDIRSPGLGDTAMYLCATSRDVTAYGYTFGSGTRLTVV.